This TCR beta chain was recovered during a study of T cell repertoires in cytomegalovirus infection. Study observations and caveats: Clonotype analysis showed dominance of the ex vivo response by HLA-C-restricted CMV-specific TCR beta clonotypes.

The sample holds a few counts of this clonotype. What it recognizes is unknown. This CDR3 has 14 amino acids. CDR1 and CDR2 (germline): MNHEY, SMNVEV (reference sequence). J lost 5 bases, V lost 3 bases, and 5 bases had no gene match. Via MiXCR, TCRdb re-called the reads, giving one row per CDR3 protein. The table includes about 920,000 distinct CDR3 sequences, roughly 30% detected once. The material was cultured CD8+ T cells from PBMCs, obtained from culture after CMV antigen stimulation. This TCR came from a human donor in good health (CMV status not recorded). Some clones in this sample may be carry-over from other donors' samples. J is TRBJ1-1 and V is TRBV27; 8 bases match TRBD1. The DNA for the CDR3 is TGTGCCAGCAGTTTGGGTGGACAGGGAACTGAAGCTTTCTTT. Translation: CASSLGGQGTEAFF.